Presented here are 26 T cell receptor beta chains from one specimen sequenced in a study of vaccination and CD4 T cells after COVID-19. No antigens are known for them. The Oncomine TCR Beta short-read assay sequenced DNA from cultured CD4+ T cells. Each CDR3 protein is one row after TCRdb ran MiXCR on the PCR reads. The table shows about 10,000 distinct CDR3 sequences, with under 80% occurring only once. As to treatment: roughly 10-day PBMC culture with coronavirus spike peptide pools or control peptides (ViraFEST assay). Specimen: CD4+ T cells from blood, cultured in vitro. The receptor set was obtained from a human donor who had recovered from COVID-19.

This chain connects TRBV6-1 to TRBJ1-1, with 8 bases identical to TRBD1. V lost 6 bases to trimming and J lost 6 bases; unmatched junction nucleotides: 3. This CDR3 has 12 amino acids. Germline V gene lookup returns CDR1 MNHNS and CDR2 SASEGT. This CDR3 is CASRKGQAEAFF. CDR3 DNA sequence: TGTGCCAGCAGAAAGGGACAGGCTGAAGCTTTCTTT.

This clonotype rates as medium-sized. The chain has TRBV20-1 and TRBJ1-3; D call uncertain. Trimming stripped 4 bases from V and 0 bases from J, with 13 bases between. This CDR3 region has 15 residues. Germline-derived CDR1 and CDR2 are DFQATT and SNEGSKA (reference sequence). CDR3 residues: CSANQQLLSGNTIYF. The DNA of the CDR3 is TGCAGTGCTAACCAACAGCTCCTCTCTGGAAACACCATATATTTT.

This clonotype has just a few counts. The CDR3 nucleotides are TGTGCCACCAGTGATTTCCGGGGCCGACAAGAGACCCAGTACTTC. Its protein is CATSDFRGRQETQYF. The chain carries TRBV24-1 and TRBJ2-5; D may be TRBD1 or TRBD2 (5 bases each). V was pared by 1 base and J by 2 bases, with 10 bases between. CDR1 and CDR2 (germline): KGHDR, SFDVKD. The CDR3 contains 15 residues.

V usage is TRBV15 and J usage is TRBJ2-5; D possibly corresponds to TRBD1 (5 bases). The length of the CDR3 is 18 residues. Trimming cost V 1 base and J 2 bases, with 20 bases left between them. Looked up from germline, CDR1 is LNHNV and CDR2 is YYDKDF (reference sequence). The CDR3 is CATSRAFNRPFGQETQYF. The CDR3 DNA follows: TGTGCCACCAGCAGAGCGTTTAACAGGCCGTTCGGGCAAGAGACCCAGTACTTC.

The chain carries TRBV15 and TRBJ1-1; unclear D gene. The CDR3 has 16 amino acids. Germline V gene data show CDR1 as LNHNV and CDR2 as YYDKDF (reference sequence). V dropped 1 base and J dropped 0 bases, with 12 bases sitting between them. The DNA of the CDR3 is TGTGCCACCAGCAGAGCGGCAGCTAGCATGAACACTGAAGCTTTCTTT. Translated, it gives CATSRAAASMNTEAFF.

This clonotype was counted only a few times. The rearrangement uses TRBV19 and TRBJ2-1, with 8 positions matching TRBD2. The V gene's germline CDR1 is LNHDA and CDR2 SQIVND (reference sequence). The CDR3 extends over 18 amino acids. J lost 5 bases, V lost 6 bases, and 18 bases had no gene match. The CDR3 DNA is TGTGCCAGTAGAACGGAGGTTAGGGGTCTAGCGGGTCACAATGAGCAGTTCTTC. Its protein is CASRTEVRGLAGHNEQFF. Variable domain in full (rest from reference TRBV19 and TRBJ2-1): DGGITQSPKYLFRKEGQNVTLSCEQNLNHDAMYWYRQDPGQGLRLIYYSQIVNDFQKGDIAEGYSVSREKKESFPLTVTSAQKNPTAFYLCASRTEVRGLAGHNEQFFGPGTRLTVL.

The chain has TRBV20-1 and TRBJ1-2; a weak D match, TRBD1 (5 bases). CDR1 is DFQATT, CDR2 SNEGSKA, per germline (reference sequence). This CDR3 comprises 12 residues. Trimming pared 6 bases from V and 6 bases from J, leaving 14 bases between. CDR3 sequence reads: CSATVGGDGYTF. CDR3 nucleotide sequence: TGCAGTGCGACAGTTGGTGGGGATGGCTACACCTTC.

The chain carries TRBV5-6 and TRBJ1-5, with a tentative D call TRBD1 (5 bases). Trimming shortened V by 2 bases and J by 11 bases, and 14 bases separated the two germline ends. CDR3 length equals 13 residues. Germline lookup yields CDR1 SGHDT and CDR2 YYEEEE. The DNA of the CDR3 is TGTGCCAGCAGCTTAGGGCAGGGAGCGACCCAGCATTTT. This translates into CASSLGQGATQHF.

The chain is built from TRBV20-1 and TRBJ2-7, with 14 bases aligning to TRBD2. The CDR3 totals 16 residues. Germline V gives CDR1 DFQATT, CDR2 SNEGSKA (reference sequence). V was clipped by 2 bases and J by 6 bases; unmatched bases: 9. The CDR3 region has the DNA TGCAGTGCTAGACCCCCGGGACTAGCGGGAGTGGGCGAGCAGTACTTC. Protein product: CSARPPGLAGVGEQYF.

This clonotype has more than one count but fewer than ten. The chain has TRBV20-1 and TRBJ2-7, with 13 bases identical to TRBD2. The CDR3 is 15 residues long. The V and J ends lost 6 bases and 6 bases, in that order; junction bases with no gene match: 11. Germline V gene lookup returns CDR1 DFQATT and CDR2 SNEGSKA (reference sequence). CDR3 in DNA: TGCAGTGCGAAGACTAGCGGGAGGCCTGGAGGCGAGCAGTACTTC. It is translated as CSAKTSGRPGGEQYF.

The rearrangement joins TRBV10-1 to TRBJ2-2, with D unresolved. The V end lost 6 bases, the J end lost 0 bases, and 8 bases lay between the germline ends. This CDR3 region has 14 residues. Germline V gives CDR1 WNHNN, CDR2 SYGVQD (reference sequence). DNA of the CDR3: TGCGCCAGCAGGCGGTTCTCGAACACCGGGGAGCTGTTTTTT. Protein sequence: CASRRFSNTGELFF.

J is TRBJ2-3 and V is TRBV6-1; the match to TRBD2 covers 8 bases. Losses at the gene ends were 6 bases for V and 6 bases for J; bases not matched to a gene: 8. Germline V CDR1 and CDR2: MNHNS, SASEGT. The CDR3 length is 14 residues. The CDR3 nucleotides are TGTGCCAGCAGGACCAGCGGGAGAAAGGATACGCAGTATTTT. Amino acid sequence: CASRTSGRKDTQYF.

J is TRBJ2-3 and V is TRBV19, with TRBD1 matching 7 bases. The J segment lost 0 bases and the V segment lost 7 bases, leaving 10 bases of the junction unmatched. The CDR3 consists of 16 residues. In germline, CDR1 is LNHDA, CDR2 SQIVND (reference sequence). Here the CDR3 reads CASTLAGTASTDTQYF. CDR3 in DNA: TGTGCCAGTACCCTAGCCGGGACAGCCAGCACAGATACGCAGTATTTT.

This chain joins TRBV25-1 and TRBJ1-1; no reliable D call. The CDR3 runs to 12 residues. Trimming pared 4 bases from V and 10 bases from J, leaving 13 bases between. Germline V gene lookup returns CDR1 MGHDK and CDR2 SYGVNS. The CDR3 loop is CASSGPLPRAFF. CDR3 sequence (DNA): TGTGCCAGCAGTGGCCCACTCCCAAGAGCTTTCTTT.

The chain combines TRBV7-2 with TRBJ2-2, with D tentatively TRBD1 or TRBD2 (6 bases each). Germline values: CDR1 SGHTA, CDR2 FQGNSA. V lost 5 bases and J lost 3, with 10 bases in between. This CDR3 contains 14 residues. Here the CDR3 reads CASSRRGDTGELFF. CDR3 DNA sequence: TGTGCCAGCAGCCGTAGGGGGGACACCGGGGAGCTGTTTTTT.

The rearrangement uses TRBV19 and TRBJ2-2; no reliable D call. The germline V gene encodes CDR1 LNHDA and CDR2 SQIVND (reference sequence). V lost 6 bases to trimming and J lost 3 bases, with 17 bases between them. The CDR3 covers 16 residues. Here the CDR3 reads CASRVLRSTDTGELFF. The CDR3 bases are TGTGCCAGTAGAGTTCTGAGGTCGACCGACACCGGGGAGCTGTTTTTT.

The J gene is TRBJ2-7, the V gene TRBV20-1; 14 bases line up with TRBD2. Germline CDR1 and CDR2: DFQATT and SNEGSKA (reference sequence). There are 16 residues in the CDR3. The V segment lost 5 bases and the J segment 3 bases; nucleotides outside the gene matches: 9. The CDR3: CSASGTSGSMSYEQYF. The DNA for the CDR3 is TGCAGTGCTTCCGGGACTAGCGGGAGTATGAGCTACGAGCAGTACTTC.

The chain uses TRBV29-1 and TRBJ1-2; possibly TRBD1 for D (6 bases). V lost 1 base and J 5 bases, leaving 8 bases between the germline ends. From germline, CDR1 is SQVTM and CDR2 ANQGSEA. This CDR3 spans 12 amino acids. In DNA form, the CDR3 reads TGCAGCGTTGAAGGGGGGCCTTATGGCTACACCTTC. This sequence encodes CSVEGGPYGYTF. The full variable domain, rest sourced from reference TRBV29-1 and TRBJ1-2, is SAVISQKPSRDICQRGTSLTIQCQVDSQVTMMFWYRQQPGQSLTLIATANQGSEATYESGFVIDKFPISRPNLTFSTLTVSNMSPEDSSIYLCSVEGGPYGYTFGSGTRLTVV.

V is TRBV4-2 and J is TRBJ1-5, with D uncertain. The CDR3 sequence is 16 residues long. From germline, CDR1 is LGHNA and CDR2 YNFKEQ. Trimming pared 0 bases from V and 0 bases from J, leaving 9 bases between. CDR3 sequence (DNA): TGTGCCAGCAGCCAAGATGGGCGAGGTAGCAATCAGCCCCAGCATTTT. Residues: CASSQDGRGSNQPQHF.

V usage is TRBV7-9 and J usage is TRBJ2-1, with 7 nucleotides matching TRBD1. The CDR3 spans 14 residues. V was pared by 8 bases and J by 8 bases, with 12 bases of the junction left unmatched. CDR1 is SEHNR, CDR2 FQNEAQ, per germline (reference sequence). The chain's CDR3 is CASADTDRADEQFF. CDR3 DNA: TGTGCCAGCGCCGACACCGACAGGGCGGATGAGCAGTTCTTC.

Notes on this clonotype: The junction differs from germline at one of its ends, possibly a read error. The rearrangement uses TRBV10-1 and TRBJ2-1, with TRBD2 matching 11 bases. The germline gives CDR1 WNHNN, CDR2 SYGVQD (reference sequence). This CDR3 region has 20 residues. CDR3 sequence (DNA): TGCGCCAGCAGTGAGGGGACCGGGACTAGCGGATTCCACTCCTACGATGAGCAGTTCTTC. This sequence encodes CASSEGTGTSGFHSYDEQFF.

The chain combines TRBV20-1 with TRBJ2-5, with D unresolved. Trimming shortened V by 6 bases and J by 1 base, and 21 bases separated the two germline ends. Germline-derived CDR1 and CDR2 are DFQATT and SNEGSKA (reference sequence). This CDR3 comprises 16 residues. The DNA of the CDR3 is TGCAGTGCCAGAAGCGAACCGTGGGGTACCCAAGAGACCCAGTACTTC. Translated: CSARSEPWGTQETQYF.

This clonotype was recorded a few times. The chain uses TRBV10-3 and TRBJ1-5, with unresolved D. Trimming stripped 4 bases from V and 6 bases from J, with 13 bases between. The CDR3 consists of 14 residues. Germline CDR1 and CDR2: ENHRY and SYGVKD. CDR3 amino acids: CAISGSPSSQPQHF. The CDR3 DNA reads as TGTGCCATCAGTGGGTCCCCGAGTTCTCAGCCCCAGCATTTT.

The rearrangement links TRBV6-1 to TRBJ2-7; a possible D gene is TRBD2 (7 bases). Trimming cost V 7 bases and J 5 bases, with 15 bases left between them. This CDR3 region has 13 residues. Germline assignment: CDR1 MNHNS and CDR2 SASEGT. For the CDR3, the DNA is TGTGCCAGCACCCCCGGCGGGGGCAACGAGCAGTACTTC. Its protein is CASTPGGGNEQYF.

This chain links TRBV20-1 with TRBJ2-6; 7 bases are shared with TRBD1. The V and J ends lost 1 base and 0 bases, in that order; junction bases with no gene match: 9. Looked up from germline, CDR1 is DFQATT and CDR2 is SNEGSKA (reference sequence). The CDR3 runs to 18 residues. CDR3 sequence (DNA): TGCAGTGCTAGAGCCCGGGACAGCAAATTCTCTGGGGCCAACGTCCTGACTTTC. Protein product: CSARARDSKFSGANVLTF.

This chain connects TRBV7-2 to TRBJ2-5, with D possibly TRBD2 on 6 matching bases. The length of the CDR3 is 15 residues. The V end was cut by 0 bases, the J end by 1 base, with 9 bases between. Germline V CDR1 and CDR2: SGHTA, FQGNSA. The CDR3 sequence is CASSLASGLQETQYF. In nucleotides, the CDR3 is TGTGCCAGCAGCTTAGCCTCGGGACTCCAAGAGACCCAGTACTTC.